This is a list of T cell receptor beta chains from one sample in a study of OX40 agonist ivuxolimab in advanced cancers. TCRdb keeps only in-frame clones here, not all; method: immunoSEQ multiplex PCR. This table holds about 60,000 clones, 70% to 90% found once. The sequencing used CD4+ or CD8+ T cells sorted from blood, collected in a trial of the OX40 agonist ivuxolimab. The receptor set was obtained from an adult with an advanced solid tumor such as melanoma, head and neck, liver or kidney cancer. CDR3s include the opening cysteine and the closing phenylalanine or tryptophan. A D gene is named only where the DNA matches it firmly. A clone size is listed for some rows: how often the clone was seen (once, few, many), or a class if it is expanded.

cdr3_aa: CASSALGPPNTDTQYF
cdr3_nt: TGTGCCAGCAGCGCTCTCGGTCCGCCAAACACAGATACGCAGTATTTT
cdr3_length: 16
clone_size: .
v_call: TRBV9
j_call: TRBJ2-3
d_call: .

cdr3_aa: CASSKNRPHYEQYF
cdr3_nt: TGTGCCAGCAGCAAAAACCGGCCGCACTACGAGCAGTACTTC
cdr3_length: 14
clone_size: .
v_call: TRBV21-1
j_call: TRBJ2-7
d_call: .

cdr3_aa: CATSRAPSTDTQYF
cdr3_nt: TGTGCCACCAGCAGAGCCCCTAGCACAGATACGCAGTATTTT
cdr3_length: 14
clone_size: .
v_call: TRBV15
j_call: TRBJ2-3
d_call: .

cdr3_aa: CASSSDRDQPQHF
cdr3_nt: TGTGCCAGTAGTTCGGACAGGGATCAGCCCCAGCATTTT
cdr3_length: 13
clone_size: once
v_call: TRBV19
j_call: TRBJ1-5
d_call: TRBD1

cdr3_aa: CASSFHTEAFF
cdr3_nt: TGTGCCAGCAGCTTTCACACTGAAGCTTTCTTT
cdr3_length: 11
clone_size: once
v_call: TRBV7-9
j_call: TRBJ1-1
d_call: .

cdr3_aa: CASKVRTSGTEETQYF
cdr3_nt: TGTGCCAGCAAGGTTCGGACTAGCGGGACCGAAGAGACCCAGTACTTC
cdr3_length: 16
clone_size: .
v_call: TRBV7-6
j_call: TRBJ2-5
d_call: TRBD2

cdr3_aa: CASSYDGSYEQYF
cdr3_nt: TGTGCCAGCAGTTACGATGGCTCCTACGAGCAGTACTTC
cdr3_length: 13
clone_size: few
v_call: TRBV6-5
j_call: TRBJ2-7
d_call: .

cdr3_aa: CASSRRTGAAFF
cdr3_nt: TGTGCCAGCAGCAGGAGGACAGGGGCGGCTTTCTTT
cdr3_length: 12
clone_size: .
v_call: TRBV7-8
j_call: TRBJ1-1
d_call: TRBD1

cdr3_aa: CASARMSSYNEQFF
cdr3_nt: TGCGCCAGCGCCCGGATGAGCTCCTACAATGAGCAGTTCTTC
cdr3_length: 14
clone_size: .
v_call: TRBV5-1
j_call: TRBJ2-1
d_call: .

cdr3_aa: CASSQFEPGQEVHTGELFF
cdr3_nt: TGCGCCAGCAGTCAATTCGAGCCGGGACAGGAAGTCCACACCGGGGAGCTGTTTTTT
cdr3_length: 19
clone_size: .
v_call: TRBV23-1
j_call: TRBJ2-2
d_call: TRBD1

cdr3_aa: CASSLDSGSSDTQYF
cdr3_nt: TGTGCCAGCAGCTTGGATAGCGGGAGTTCAGATACGCAGTATTTT
cdr3_length: 15
clone_size: .
v_call: TRBV5-6
j_call: TRBJ2-3
d_call: TRBD2

cdr3_aa: CASSPNSGSGGDTQYF
cdr3_nt: TGTGCCAGCTCGCCAAATAGCGGGAGTGGAGGAGATACGCAGTATTTT
cdr3_length: 16
clone_size: .
v_call: TRBV18
j_call: TRBJ2-3
d_call: TRBD2

cdr3_aa: CASSRPGTEVYGYTF
cdr3_nt: TGTGCCAGCAGCCGTCCCGGGACGGAGGTCTATGGCTACACCTTC
cdr3_length: 15
clone_size: .
v_call: TRBV5-4
j_call: TRBJ1-2
d_call: .

cdr3_aa: CASSHPTSSTGELFF
cdr3_nt: TGTGCCAGCAGCCACCCGACTAGCTCCACCGGGGAGCTGTTTTTT
cdr3_length: 15
clone_size: .
v_call: TRBV7-2
j_call: TRBJ2-2
d_call: TRBD2

cdr3_aa: CASNLGSGNYGYTF
cdr3_nt: TGTGCCAGCAACCTGGGGTCCGGCAACTATGGCTACACCTTC
cdr3_length: 14
clone_size: .
v_call: TRBV19
j_call: TRBJ1-2
d_call: .

cdr3_aa: CASSLDRASGINEQFF
cdr3_nt: TGTGCCAGCAGCTTAGATCGGGCATCGGGTATCAATGAGCAGTTCTTC
cdr3_length: 16
clone_size: .
v_call: TRBV11-2
j_call: TRBJ2-1
d_call: .

cdr3_aa: CASSLGTRASAYEQYF
cdr3_nt: TGTGCCAGCAGCTTAGGTACCAGGGCTAGCGCCTACGAGCAGTACTTC
cdr3_length: 16
clone_size: .
v_call: TRBV7-8
j_call: TRBJ2-7
d_call: .

cdr3_aa: CASSNSRQGGYGYTF
cdr3_nt: TGTGCCAGCAGCAATAGTCGACAGGGTGGCTATGGCTACACCTTC
cdr3_length: 15
clone_size: .
v_call: TRBV7-6
j_call: TRBJ1-2
d_call: TRBD1

cdr3_aa: CAISDARNTEAFF
cdr3_nt: TGTGCCATCAGTGATGCACGGAACACTGAAGCTTTCTTT
cdr3_length: 13
clone_size: .
v_call: TRBV10-3
j_call: TRBJ1-1
d_call: .

cdr3_aa: CASTFEGTGDYNEQFF
cdr3_nt: TGTGCCAGCACCTTCGAGGGCACAGGGGACTACAATGAGCAGTTCTTC
cdr3_length: 16
clone_size: .
v_call: TRBV9
j_call: TRBJ2-1
d_call: TRBD1

cdr3_aa: CASSYGTGPGTEAFF
cdr3_nt: TGTGCCAGCAGTTACGGTACCGGTCCGGGGACTGAAGCTTTCTTT
cdr3_length: 15
clone_size: .
v_call: TRBV6-5
j_call: TRBJ1-1
d_call: .